The text below deals with one T cell receptor (beta chain). This clonotype has just a few counts. Its recognized antigen is unknown. No base quality information exists; no much larger clone differs at one position. A case-control design nested within a healthcare worker cohort in London, UK, was used, with weekly nasopharyngeal swab PCR tests and blood sampling performed. Between 23 and 31 March 2020, the week of the UK lockdown, healthcare workers were enrolled and then followed up weekly for as long as 16 weeks. The library was obtained by 5' RACE. The sample was run on a NextSeq 500. To correct for sequencing error and PCR bias, the TCR library protocol tagged individual cDNA molecules with unique molecular identifiers. TCR alpha and beta chains were both sequenced, and the abundances of alpha and beta sequences in each sample were closely correlated with each other. The authors' analysis ran thus. Decombinator V4 was used to annotate the V gene, J gene and CDR3 of the TCR sequences. Expanded TCRs were defined as changing significantly between any two time points under a Poisson model with p below 0.0001. TCR abundances were normalised to the total number of TCRs sequenced per sample and were expressed as counts per million. TRAV1-2 paired with TRAJ12, TRAJ20 or TRAJ33 defined MAIT TCRs, while TRAV10 paired with TRAJ18 defined iNKT TCRs. VDJdb, accessed 1 November 2021, was searched for CMV, EBV and SARS-CoV-2 annotated TCRs, excluding TCRs annotated for multiple antigens. Using fastp trimming at Q25 and MiXCR clonotype assembly, TCRdb reanalyzed the public sequencing data and kept in-frame beta chains. When rows share a CDR3 protein, they turn into one entry using the most common DNA and genes. TCRdb, rather than the study authors, made the V and J calls. The sample yields approximately 66,000 distinct CDR3 sequences; approximately 12% were counted once. The top ten clonotypes cover approximately 1.2% of the sample.

The sample belongs to a study of early T cells in non-severe SARS-CoV-2 infection (dated by TCRdb to about 2021). In terms of the full investigation: Because TCR sequencing was done on bulk RNA from unsorted whole blood, the alpha and beta chains could not be paired.

What the work shows at the level of the full study, not this receptor alone: VDJdb matching was skewed toward anti-spike CD8 responses and likely underestimated virus-specific expansions by missing private and CD4 specificities.

CDR1 WNHNN and CDR2 SYGVQD are derived from the germline V gene (reference sequence). At the junction V is shortened by 8 bases and J by 0 bases, with 19 bases in between. Inclusive of the bounding cysteine and phenylalanine, the CDR3 is 16 residues long. Just CDR3 DNA is preserved here, 48 bases in frame from base 1. The TCR was taken from an adult who was a healthcare worker with PCR-confirmed SARS-CoV-2 infection or an uninfected control (not recorded which). The donor label of this sample is uncertain. This specimen consisted of whole blood, obtained at baseline. Recombination connected TRBV10-1 to TRBJ1-1, with a weak D call of TRBD1 (6 bases match). The bases are TGCGCCAGCTCCCACGGGGGCACAGGACTGAACACTGAAGCTTTCTTT. Translation gives CASSHGGTGLNTEAFF.